What follows are 20 T cell receptor beta chains derived from one specimen sequenced in a study of T cell responses to AZD1222 COVID-19 vaccine. Produced via immunoSEQ multiplex PCR; TCRdb's table is partial and in-frame only. Of 99,000 or so clones in the sample, 93% were seen once. The sample consisted of peripheral blood, taken on day 0 of AZD1222 vaccination. The receptors were gathered from an adult in good health.

The sample holds a few counts of this clone. This chain joins TRBV7-9 and TRBJ1-2; no clear D. The germline V gene encodes CDR1 SEHNR and CDR2 FQNEAQ (reference sequence). V lost 2 bases to trimming and J lost 4 bases, with 11 bases between them. The CDR3 is made up of 14 amino acids. The CDR3 here is CASSLTQDLYGYTF. CDR3 sequence (DNA): TGTGCCAGCAGCTTAACCCAGGATCTCTATGGCTACACCTTC.

This sequence joins TRBV27 and TRBJ2-2; D remains unclear. CDR1 and CDR2 from the germline V gene are MNHEY and SMNVEV (reference sequence). The length of the CDR3 is 12 residues. V was shortened by 6 bases and J by 4 bases, with 6 bases between the two germline ends. The CDR3 loop reads CASRPGTGELFF. CDR3 sequence (DNA): TGTGCCAGCAGACCGGGCACCGGGGAGCTGTTTTTT.

This clone occurred once. This chain links TRBV2 with TRBJ1-6; D is possibly TRBD1 (6 bases). The V end was cut by 9 bases, the J end by 6 bases, with 15 bases between. The germline V gene encodes CDR1 SNHLY and CDR2 FYNNEI. This CDR3 has 14 residues. The CDR3 DNA reads as TGTGCCAGTACCCCGGGACACCTTAATTCACCCCTCCACTTT. This sequence encodes CASTPGHLNSPLHF. Variable domain in full (rest from reference TRBV2 and TRBJ1-6): EPEVTQTPSHQVTQMGQEVILRCVPISNHLYFYWYRQILGQKVEFLVSFYNNEISEKSEIFDDQFSVERPDGSNFTLKIRSTKLEDSAMYFCASTPGHLNSPLHFGNGTRLTVT.

This clone occurred once. The rearrangement links TRBV5-6 to TRBJ2-1; TRBD2 agrees at 7 bases. The germline V gene encodes CDR1 SGHDT and CDR2 YYEEEE. The V and J ends lost 4 bases and 10 bases, in that order; junction bases with no gene match: 14. The CDR3 is made up of 15 amino acids. CDR3 amino acids: CASSPRGGRTKEQFF. The CDR3 DNA reads as TGTGCCAGCAGCCCCCGGGGCGGGAGAACTAAGGAGCAGTTCTTC.

This rearrangement joins TRBV2 to TRBJ2-4, with D perhaps matching TRBD1 or TRBD2 (5 bases each). With 6 bases removed from V and 0 bases from J, the gap between germline ends came to 21 bases. This CDR3 region has 18 residues. Germline V lookup: CDR1 SNHLY, CDR2 FYNNEI. CDR3 coding DNA: TGTGCCAGCAGGGGGGACCGACTTCAAGAAGTAGCCAAAAACATTCAGTACTTC. Translation gives CASRGDRLQEVAKNIQYF. The full variable domain, with the rest looked up from reference TRBV2 and TRBJ2-4, is EPEVTQTPSHQVTQMGQEVILRCVPISNHLYFYWYRQILGQKVEFLVSFYNNEISEKSEIFDDQFSVERPDGSNFTLKIRSTKLEDSAMYFCASRGDRLQEVAKNIQYFGAGTRLSVL.

This chain joins TRBV29-1 and TRBJ2-7; D is ambiguous. The CDR3 length is 13 residues. Deletions cut 4 bases from V and 6 bases from J, with 16 bases between. Germline CDR1 is SQVTM and CDR2 is ANQGSEA. Here the CDR3 reads CSVVPPGQAEQYF. As DNA, the CDR3 is TGCAGCGTTGTACCCCCGGGCCAGGCCGAGCAGTACTTC.

The chain employs TRBV6-5 and TRBJ1-2, with TRBD1 matching over 11 bases. Losses at the gene ends were 6 bases for V and 7 bases for J; bases not matched to a gene: 10. In germline, CDR1 is MNHEY, CDR2 SVGAGI. The CDR3 covers 15 residues. Here the CDR3 reads CASRTLGQGAVGYTF. CDR3 coding DNA: TGTGCCAGCAGGACCTTAGGACAGGGGGCGGTTGGCTACACCTTC.

The gene calls are TRBV5-1 and TRBJ1-4, with 9 bases fitting TRBD1. Germline loops: CDR1 SGHRS, CDR2 YFSETQ. The CDR3 loop spans 14 amino acids. The V gene end was trimmed by 3 bases and the J gene end by 5 bases; junction bases not matched to a gene: 2. The CDR3 nucleotides read TGCGCCAGCAGCTCCGGGACAGGGAATGAAAAACTGTTTTTT. Its protein is CASSSGTGNEKLFF.

The sample holds a few counts of this clone. The chain carries TRBV11-2 and TRBJ2-3, with TRBD2 matching 7 bases. The CDR3 has 15 amino acids. Germline lookup yields CDR1 SGHAT and CDR2 FQNNGV. J gave up 3 bases and V 1 base, and 4 bases lay outside the gene matches. Here the CDR3 DNA reads TGTGCCAGCAGCTTAGGTAGCGGGTGGACAGATACGCAGTATTTT. The encoded protein is CASSLGSGWTDTQYF.

This clone is a singleton in its sample. J is TRBJ2-7 and V is TRBV27, with D possibly called TRBD1 or TRBD2 (5 bases each). Germline CDR1 and CDR2: MNHEY and SMNVEV (reference sequence). V lost 5 bases and J lost 0, with 14 bases in between. The length of the CDR3 is 15 residues. The CDR3 region has the DNA TGTGCCAGCAGTCCCCCGGACGGGACCTCCTACGAGCAGTACTTC. Amino acid sequence: CASSPPDGTSYEQYF.

This clone occurred a few times. The V and J genes are TRBV29-1 and TRBJ2-7; D ambiguous. V was trimmed by 4 bases and J by 0 bases, leaving 10 bases between them. The CDR3 is made up of 13 amino acids. Germline assignment: CDR1 SQVTM and CDR2 ANQGSEA. The DNA for the CDR3 is TGCAGCGTTGTGACCAGGAGCTCCTACGAGCAGTACTTC. This translates into CSVVTRSSYEQYF.

J is TRBJ2-1 and V is TRBV2, with TRBD2 matching 7 bases. CDR1 and CDR2 (germline): SNHLY, FYNNEI. This CDR3 contains 15 residues. After removal of 4 bases from V and 7 bases from J, the junction contained 10 bases not matched to a gene. Here the CDR3 DNA reads TGTGCCAGCAGTGGGACGGCGGGAGAGGGGAATGAGCAGTTCTTC. Its protein product is CASSGTAGEGNEQFF.

The chain couples TRBV5-1 to TRBJ2-1; tentatively, D is TRBD1 or TRBD2 (5 bases each). The CDR3 loop spans 13 amino acids. Per the germline V gene, CDR1 is SGHRS and CDR2 is YFSETQ. The V and J ends lost 4 bases and 9 bases respectively, with 14 bases between them. The CDR3 protein is CASSPTGTAEQFF. The CDR3 DNA reads TGCGCCAGCAGCCCGACCGGGACGGCTGAGCAGTTCTTC.

The chain couples TRBV9 to TRBJ2-3; D is perhaps TRBD1 (6 bases). Trimming removed 0 bases at V and 4 bases at J, with 12 bases between. This CDR3 is 15 amino acids long. Germline values: CDR1 SGDLS, CDR2 YYNGEE. The CDR3 DNA reads as TGTGCCAGCAGCGTAGTCCCGGGACAAGCAGATACGCAGTATTTT. Its translation: CASSVVPGQADTQYF. The full variable domain, in which reference TRBV9 and TRBJ2-3 provide the parts outside the CDR3, is DSGVTQTPKHLITATGQRVTLRCSPRSGDLSVYWYQQSLDQGLQFLIQYYNGEERAKGNILERFSAQQFPDLHSELNLSSLELGDSALYFCASSVVPGQADTQYFGPGTRLTVL.

J is TRBJ1-5 and V is TRBV5-4; possibly TRBD1 for D (6 bases). Trimming left V 5 bases short and J 1 base short, with 10 bases between. The CDR3 consists of 14 residues. Per germline, CDR1 SGHNT and CDR2 YYREEE (reference sequence). CDR3 amino acids: CASSRGGSNQPQHF. The CDR3 DNA is TGTGCCAGCAGTCGAGGGGGGAGCAATCAGCCCCAGCATTTT. The variable domain in full, completed from reference TRBV5-4 and TRBJ1-5, reads ETGVTQSPTHLIKTRGQQVTLRCSSQSGHNTVSWYQQALGQGPQFIFQYYREEENGRGNFPPRFSGLQFPNYSSELNVNALELDDSALYLCASSRGGSNQPQHFGDGTRLSIL.

The chain links TRBV29-1 to TRBJ2-3, with 7 bases fitting TRBD1. Trimming at V came to 6 bases and at J to 0 bases, leaving 3 bases not matched to a gene. This CDR3 region has 13 residues. Germline CDR1 and CDR2: SQVTM and ANQGSEA. The CDR3 DNA sequence: TGCAGCGTGAGGGGGCGAAGCACAGATACGCAGTATTTT. Protein sequence: CSVRGRSTDTQYF.

This clone was found a few times. J is TRBJ1-2 and V is TRBV29-1, with 10 bases fitting TRBD1. Germline V gives CDR1 SQVTM, CDR2 ANQGSEA. The CDR3 consists of 16 residues. V trimming: 5 bases; J trimming: 2 bases; junction bases outside the gene matches: 11. CDR3 residues: CSVQGYPGQGNYGYTF. CDR3 coding DNA: TGCAGCGTTCAGGGGTACCCGGGACAGGGGAACTATGGCTACACCTTC.

The rearrangement joins TRBV10-3 to TRBJ1-2; the D is unclear. This CDR3 has 14 residues. Deletions cut 7 bases from V and 4 bases from J, with 16 bases between. CDR1 is ENHRY and CDR2 is SYGVKD in the germline V gene. CDR3 sequence (DNA): TGTGCCATCAACCCCGGGCGGCTTTTCTATGGCTACACCTTC. Translating it yields CAINPGRLFYGYTF.

The chain uses TRBV12-5 and TRBJ1-1; D is uncertain. Germline assignment: CDR1 LGHNT and CDR2 FRNRAP. CDR3 length: 15 residues. V was clipped by 0 bases and J by 1 base, with 9 bases between them. In nucleotides, the CDR3 is TGTGCTAGTGGTTTGGTACCCGGTCCGAACACTGAAGCTTTCTTT. It codes for CASGLVPGPNTEAFF.

As DNA, the CDR3 is TGTGCCAGCAGCCCAATGGTTTCCTTTTTAGAGACCCAGTACTTC. The encoded protein is CASSPMVSFLETQYF. The genes are TRBV7-9 and TRBJ2-5; D is unclear. The CDR3 spans 15 residues. Germline CDR1 is SEHNR and CDR2 is FQNEAQ (reference sequence). Between the trimmed V and J ends, which lost 5 bases and 4 bases, there was a span of 17 bases.